This T cell receptor beta chain was sequenced in a study of cytomegalovirus exposure and HLA in healthy donors (dated by TCRdb to the late 2010s). With regard to the full study: An earlier analysis of some 600 of the donors reported about 280 Gb of sequence data and around 110 million unique TCR beta sequences obtained from roughly 180 million T cells. To predict cytomegalovirus infection status, the study brought together high-throughput TCR immunosequencing, statistical association of individual TCRs with disease status, and machine learning. Among 300 to 500 genotyped donors of the cohort, an average of around 220,000 unique TCR beta nucleotide sequences was sequenced per donor, of which about 19% were non-productive. About 300 gigabases of sequencing data and around 85 million unique TCR sequences made up an early release that covered approximately 700 HLA-typed donors. Besides the first cohort of 666 subjects, a separate validation cohort made up of 90 to 150 different subjects was used. An earlier analysis of 587 of the donors applied high-throughput TCR beta sequencing to assess whether each TCR beta V gene segment acted as functional or pseudogenic. Using immunosequencing, the study profiled T cell repertoires from fewer than 700 subjects and related those repertoires to cytomegalovirus serostatus. The genetic ancestry cluster associated with self-reported Caucasian donors included 81% of the 350 to 500 genotyped donors. Typing coverage varied by locus: roughly 629-630 donors for A, B, C, DRB1 and DQB1; under 550 for DQA1; over 600 for DPA1; around 450 for DPB1. In a later genetic analysis, genome-wide SNP genotypes for about 65% of the 666 donors were used, and that subset was treated as a discovery cohort. Because of strong linkage in the cohort, 5 or 6 DR-DQ haplotypes were treated as single units for association and clustering. HLA typing covered class I and class II loci at four-digit resolution. Donor age, sex, ethnicity and CMV serostatus were compiled alongside the repertoire data. All discovery cohort repertoires had been generated on a single sequencing platform. The aim of the study was to test whether cataloging public T cell receptors could identify signatures of past pathogen exposure. To study patterns of TCR occurrence, a later analysis re-analyzed previously published TCR beta repertoires from hundreds of donors and added high-resolution HLA genotyping. Rather than drawing on any new phenotypic data, the later analysis identified candidate immune exposures from TCR beta sequences and the way those sequences occurred across donors. On the study overall, not on this receptor specifically: Cytomegalovirus status was reported to be diagnosed by the classifier with high specificity and sensitivity in both the original and validation cohorts. In the study, roughly 160 TCR beta chains were listed as associated with cytomegalovirus. The authors suggested that the approach could potentially be extended to other disease states and immunological phenotypes. Compared with equally common non-associated chains, HLA-associated TCR beta chains in a later analysis were more clonally expanded and had lower generation probabilities. In a later analysis, several top co-occurrence clusters were reported to appear linked to parvovirus B19, influenza, CMV and Epstein-Barr virus. The earlier analysis of 587 of the donors excluded over 15 rarely observed V segments, including chromosome 9 orphons, because counts were too low. According to a later analysis, most CMV-associated TCR beta chains appeared to be HLA-restricted, and the HLA associations seemed to be driven largely by CMV exposure. Most TCR sequences were observed very rarely across donors, whereas some public TCRs were present in many individuals. The presence/absence analyses assumed that sequencing depth was roughly uniform across donors, and that assumption may not be true. The only immune exposure information available for the cohort was CMV serostatus. Broadly in line with IMGT annotations, most TCR beta V segments showed up in productive rearrangements about 87% or about 30% of the time in an earlier analysis of under 700 of the donors. Correlated functional status among segregating V segments might be attributable to linkage disequilibrium, but an unknown experimental factor could not be ruled out. A further reported finding was that TCR beta sequences accurately predicted the HLA-A and HLA-B alleles for most subjects in the first cohort. In vitro tests confirmed that a few of the cytomegalovirus-associated TCR beta chains recognize cytomegalovirus antigens. The 87-base-pair reads could not distinguish some IMGT-functional V segments, including TRBV6-2 and TRBV6-3, so those segments were excluded. In this cohort, only TCR beta chains were sequenced, and detectable features were limited by the absence of alpha or paired-chain data. According to a later analysis, TCR association rates differed among HLA loci, with DRB1 alleles showing the most associated TCRs and HLA-C alleles showing the fewest. A group of highly shared sequence variants was considered likely to be a technical artifact of the sequencing pipeline. V-gene and J-gene trimming of TCR beta chains was associated with a missense DCLRE1C variant in a later genetic analysis, and the association was replicated in an independent cohort. When HLA alleles, especially DR and DQ, strongly co-occurred, attributing TCR associations to individual alleles was difficult. A later analysis associated 15,000 or so TCR beta sequences with specific HLA alleles at a false discovery rate of 0.05. A later genetic analysis reported fewer N-insertions in productive TCRs among donors in an Asian-associated ancestry cluster than the approximately 700-donor mean. Because HLA typing was missing for some donors at each locus, association tests included only the typed subset.

Preparation of the library involved the immunoSEQ multiplex PCR assay. For the multiplex PCR, a mixture combining 60 forward primers for TCR Vbeta segments and 13 reverse primers for TCR Jbeta segments was used. Amplification of the CDR3 region of rearranged TCR beta genes was performed with a multiplex PCR assay on genomic DNA. The Illumina HiSeq System was used to sequence the amplified TCR beta libraries as 87-base-pair reads. Under the source paper's analysis protocol: Across the 666 repertoires, a later analysis counted approximately 75 million unique TCR beta chains, around 10 million of which were shared by at least two donors. Raw reads were error-corrected and collapsed into unique sequences by a nearest-neighbor algorithm in which closely related sequences were merged to remove PCR and sequencing errors. V, D and J gene segments were assigned by aligning CDR3 sequences to IMGT reference sequences. For a sequence to be retained, a match of at least six nucleotides to both a V gene segment and a J gene segment was required. Rearrangements were classified as productive when the CDR3 lacked stop codons and remained in frame with V and J, and all other rearrangements were classified as non-productive. CDR3 was defined according to IMGT convention as the region running from the second conserved V-encoded cysteine to the conserved J-encoded phenylalanine. Sequences without an unambiguous match to a single V gene segment were excluded from the earlier analysis of a few hundred of the donors. An earlier analysis of approximately 590 of the donors classified V segments as functional when productive rearrangements were above 56.7% and as segregating when the standard deviation between donors was above 5%. A statistical classification framework was developed to diagnose cytomegalovirus status using the catalog of TCR beta chain sequences. V and J gene assignment, in a later analysis, came from comparing TCR nucleotide sequences with IMGT/GENE-DB human TR gene sequences. A later analysis assigned CDR3 sequences and most-parsimonious VDJ recombination scenarios with the TCRdist pipeline. In a later analysis, each TCR beta chain was defined by its CDR3 amino acid sequence together with its V-gene family, and reads lacking a unique V-gene family were excluded. To address suspected cross-contamination and a sequencing artifact, a later analysis removed around 590 highly shared, low-generation-probability nucleotide sequences. For each public chain, a later analysis derived a clonal expansion index from normalized ranks of inferred template counts within each repertoire. Generation probabilities in a later analysis came from a VDJ recombination model fitted to out-of-frame rearrangements, and those results were checked against IGoR. Hypergeometric tests were used in a later analysis to score TCR-TCR, TCR-HLA and TCR-CMV co-occurrence, with a repertoire-size bias correction applied to the TCR pairs. To estimate false discovery rates, a later analysis permuted the HLA or CMV assignments 20 times. In a later analysis, co-occurring TCRs were grouped using DBSCAN, with TCRdist sequence similarity added in when clustering inside HLA-allele-positive subsets. Repertoires with fewer than 30,000 or more than 120,000 public chains were left out of co-occurrence clustering, as were about 5 repertoires with anomalous nucleotide sharing. TCRdb mirrors the immuneACCESS table, restricted to in-frame sequences. Some clones are absent from its copies; in checked studies, under half trace to an unresolved V gene, and the reason for the others is unknown. V, J and clone size reflect that table, while D and trimming were determined from the DNA. Within this sample are about 140,000 clones, with over 65% of them counted one time only. Together, the top ten hold less than 3% of the sample.

This clone was recorded a few times. This receptor's antigen is unknown. Per-base quality was not reported, and no clone a single base away is much larger than it. Relative to germline, V is 2 bases shorter and J is 0 bases shorter, with 11 bases between their ends. Measured from the cysteine to the phenylalanine, the CDR3 is 15 residues long. The kept DNA is CDR3 alone, 45 bases in frame from the first base. CDR1 and CDR2 are drawn from the germline V gene: MGHRA, YSYEKL. The cohort consisted of 670 or so healthy bone marrow donors. At the time of sampling, all cohort members were nominally healthy, though unrecorded immune exposures were likely present. The donor was CMV seronegative and belonged to the group of 352 seronegative cohort members. A peripheral blood sample was provided by each donor, and peripheral blood mononuclear cells were used for TCR beta sequencing. Genomic DNA was extracted from the blood cell samples with the Qiagen DNeasy Blood Extraction Kit.

Recombination linked TRBV4-1 to TRBJ2-7; the D gene is unclear. The sequenced sample consisted of PBMCs. The sequence came from a female donor in good health and CMV-seronegative. The nucleotide sequence reads TGCGCCAGCAGCCAATCCGAAATGCGCTCCTACGAGCAGTACTTC. This translates into CASSQSEMRSYEQYF.